This T cell receptor beta chain was sequenced for a study of siplizumab effects on memory and regulatory T cells. Study-level points and caveats: Under siplizumab, alloreactive sequences traced to unstimulated CD4+ memory cells were significantly reduced. A major contribution to the alloresponse seemed to be made by naive T cells, which seemed more diverse than memory cells.

The method was immunoSEQ multiplex PCR; TCRdb's version includes in-frame clones alone and lacks a portion of them. The sample comprises approximately 58,000 clones, 85% to 95% of which are singletons, and 38% rests with the top ten. Germline values: CDR1 SGHNT, CDR2 YENEEA. This CDR3 region has 15 residues. The junction had 2 bases not matched to a gene; V was cut back by 2 bases and J by 0 bases. In the case of this clone: Its cognate antigen is unknown.

This clonotype was obtained from a human donor in good health. The chain links TRBV11-3 to TRBJ2-3; 7 bases fit TRBD2. The sequencing input was CD8+ T cells sorted from blood. The CDR3 bases are TGTGCCAGCAGCTTACCGGGGGGAAGCACAGATACGCAGTATTTT. Protein sequence: CASSLPGGSTDTQYF.